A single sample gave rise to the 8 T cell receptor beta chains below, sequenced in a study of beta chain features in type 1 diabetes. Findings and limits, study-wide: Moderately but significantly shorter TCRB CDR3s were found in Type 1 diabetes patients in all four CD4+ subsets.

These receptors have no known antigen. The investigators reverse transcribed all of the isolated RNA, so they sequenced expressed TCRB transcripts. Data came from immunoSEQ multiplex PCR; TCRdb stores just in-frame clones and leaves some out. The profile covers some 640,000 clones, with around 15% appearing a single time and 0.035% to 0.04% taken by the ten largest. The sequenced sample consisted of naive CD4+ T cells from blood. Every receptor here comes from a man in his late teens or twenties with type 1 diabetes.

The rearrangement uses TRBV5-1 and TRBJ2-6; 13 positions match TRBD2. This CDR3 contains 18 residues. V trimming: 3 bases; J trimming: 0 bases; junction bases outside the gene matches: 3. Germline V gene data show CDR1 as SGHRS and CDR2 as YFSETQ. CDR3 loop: CASSWGLAGSSGANVLTF. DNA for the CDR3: TGCGCCAGCAGCTGGGGACTAGCGGGAAGCTCTGGGGCCAACGTCCTGACTTTC. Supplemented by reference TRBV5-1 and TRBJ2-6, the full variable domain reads KAGVTQTPRYLIKTRGQQVTLSCSPISGHRSVSWYQQTPGQGLQFLFEYFSETQRNKGNFPGRFSGRQFSNSRSEMNVSTLELGDSALYLCASSWGLAGSSGANVLTFGAGSRLTVL.

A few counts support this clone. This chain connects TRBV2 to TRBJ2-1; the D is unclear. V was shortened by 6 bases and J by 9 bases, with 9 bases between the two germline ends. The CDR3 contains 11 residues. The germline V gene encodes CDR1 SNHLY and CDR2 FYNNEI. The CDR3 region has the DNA TGTGCCAGCAGGGCCTCGGGTGAGCAGTTCTTC. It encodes CASRASGEQFF.

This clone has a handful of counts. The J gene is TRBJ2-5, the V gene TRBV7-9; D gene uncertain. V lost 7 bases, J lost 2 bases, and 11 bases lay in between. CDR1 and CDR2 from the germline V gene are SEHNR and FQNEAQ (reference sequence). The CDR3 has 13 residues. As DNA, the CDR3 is TGTGCCAGCACCAAAGTACCGCAAGAGACCCAGTACTTC. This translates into CASTKVPQETQYF.

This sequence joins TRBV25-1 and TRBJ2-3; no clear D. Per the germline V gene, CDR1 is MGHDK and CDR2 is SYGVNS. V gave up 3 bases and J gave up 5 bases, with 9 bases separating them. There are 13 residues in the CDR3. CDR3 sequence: CASSDPFQDTQYF. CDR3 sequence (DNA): TGTGCCAGCAGTGACCCATTTCAAGATACGCAGTATTTT.

In nucleotides, the CDR3 is TGTGCCAGCAGCTTCACCGCCGGGGAGACCCAGTACTTC. This sequence encodes CASSFTAGETQYF. This sequence joins TRBV7-2 and TRBJ2-5, with D uncertain. This CDR3 is 13 amino acids long. Germline values: CDR1 SGHTA, CDR2 FQGNSA. V lost 3 bases and J lost 5, with 10 bases in between.

DNA of the CDR3: TGCGCCAGCAGATTCGTTAGCGGGAGCTCCTACGAGCAGTACTTC. Translating gives CASRFVSGSSYEQYF. V usage is TRBV5-1 and J usage is TRBJ2-7; 9 bases map to TRBD2. This CDR3 is 15 amino acids long. The junction had 6 bases not matched to a gene; V was cut back by 5 bases and J by 0 bases. Per the germline V gene, CDR1 is SGHRS and CDR2 is YFSETQ.

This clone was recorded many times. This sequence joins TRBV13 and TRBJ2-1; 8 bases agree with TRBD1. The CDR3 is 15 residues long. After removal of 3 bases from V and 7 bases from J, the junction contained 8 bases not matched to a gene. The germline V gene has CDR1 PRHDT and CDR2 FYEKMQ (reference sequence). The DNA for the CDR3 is TGTGCCAGCAGCTTTGCGAGACAGGGGAAAAATGAGCAGTTCTTC. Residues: CASSFARQGKNEQFF.

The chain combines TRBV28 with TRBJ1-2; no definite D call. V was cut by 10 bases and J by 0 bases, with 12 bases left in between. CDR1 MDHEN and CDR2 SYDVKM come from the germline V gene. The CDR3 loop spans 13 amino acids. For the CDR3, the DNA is TGTGCCACCTTAACCGGAGCTAACTATGGCTACACCTTC. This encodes CATLTGANYGYTF.